This entry concerns a single TCR beta chain. The entry originates in a study of blood T cells in healthy people across ages. Through a sample-barcoded 5' primer and a J-beta primer mix, a second PCR was run for about 6 to 12 cycles. A template-switch adaptor containing 12 random nucleotides labeled each cDNA molecule. MiXCR was run by TCRdb on the 5' RACE reads, yielding one entry per CDR3 protein. The table has about 1.4 million distinct CDR3 sequences, almost 60% seen once. The material sequenced was blood. This TCR came from a man between 18 and 35 years old in good health.

DNA for the CDR3: TGTGCCAGCAGTTTTCGGCAGGAAACCGAGCAGTACTTC. It translates to CASSFRQETEQYF. The chain is built from TRBV12-3 or TRBV12-4 and TRBJ2-7; D is uncertain. V lost 3 bases and J 6 bases, leaving 12 bases between the germline ends. The CDR3 length is 13 residues.